Listed below are T cell receptor beta chains from one sample, sequenced in a study of post-analysis software for immune sequencing data. TCRdb processed the PCR reads anew with MiXCR; each CDR3 protein has one entry. The repertoire consists of roughly 670,000 distinct CDR3 sequences, with approximately 59% occurring once and the leading ten covering 10% to 12%. Sequenced: blood. The source of these receptors is a girl aged 2-10 years with multiple sclerosis. CDR3s include the opening cysteine and the closing phenylalanine or tryptophan. D genes are given only for firm matches. Clone size, where shown, is once, few, many, or a class for clones that have expanded.

cdr3_nt,cdr3_aa,d_call,clone_size,j_call,v_call
TGTGCCAGCAGCACTTCCGGGACAGGGGTCCGATCACCCCTCCACTTT,CASSTSGTGVRSPLHF,TRBD1,-,TRBJ1-6,TRBV12-3/TRBV12-4
TGTGCCAGCAGCGACAGCGGGAGCGCGGGCGAGCAGTACTTC,CASSDSGSAGEQYF,TRBD2,few,TRBJ2-7,TRBV9
TGTGCCAGCATACCTTCGGCGCGGGGGGCACAAGAGACCCAGTACTTC,CASIPSARGAQETQYF,TRBD2,-,TRBJ2-5,TRBV7-9
TGCAGTGCTAGGATCGGGGCGGCGAACACTGAAGCTTTCTTT,CSARIGAANTEAFF,-,-,TRBJ1-1,TRBV20-1
TGCAGTGCTAGAGATCTAGGGGCAGCTAACACTGAAGCTTTCTTT,CSARDLGAANTEAFF,-,-,TRBJ1-1,TRBV20-1
TGCGCCAGCAGCCAAGAACAGAGTGGACTAGAGGGAGGGAACCACGAGCAGTACTTC,CASSQEQSGLEGGNHEQYF,TRBD2,-,TRBJ2-7,TRBV4-1
TGCGCCAGCAGCCCGAGTCAACTAGCGGGGGGGGCGGATACGCAGTATTTT,CASSPSQLAGGADTQYF,TRBD2,-,TRBJ2-3,TRBV4-1
TGCAGCGTTTTATGGAGAGAGACCCAGTACTTC,CSVLWRETQYF,-,few,TRBJ2-5,TRBV29-1
TGTGCCAGCAGTTCTGAGGGCGAGGGGGCCCTTAATGAGCAGTTCTTC,CASSSEGEGALNEQFF,TRBD1,once,TRBJ2-1,TRBV27
TGTGCCAGCAGCTCTCGGGACCGACCCACGGGTGAGCAGTTCTTC,CASSSRDRPTGEQFF,-,-,TRBJ2-1,TRBV7-3
TGTGCCATCCGCCGGACAGGGGGCTCCTACAATGAGCAGTTCTTC,CAIRRTGGSYNEQFF,TRBD1,-,TRBJ2-1,TRBV10-3
TGCAGTGCGAGCGGGACCGACAACAACTATGGCTACACCTTC,CSASGTDNNYGYTF,-,once,TRBJ1-2,TRBV20-1
TGTGCCAGCAGTAGCGGACAGGGTCCAGATACGCAGTATTTT,CASSSGQGPDTQYF,TRBD1,-,TRBJ2-3,TRBV28
TGCGCCAGCAGCTTGGCGGGACAGGGACAGCCCCAGCATTTT,CASSLAGQGQPQHF,TRBD1,-,TRBJ1-5,TRBV5-1